The rows below give T cell receptor beta chains drawn from one sample of a study of blood T cell repertoires in COVID-19. Data came from immunoSEQ multiplex PCR; TCRdb stores just in-frame clones and leaves some out. Of around 100,000 clones in the sample, approximately 80% were seen once. Sequencing was carried out using peripheral blood. Every receptor here comes from a human donor in a cohort sampled during active COVID-19. Both conserved end residues are trimmed from each CDR3.

v_call cdr3_aa
TRBV19 ASSWGGRAETQY
TRBV5-1 ASSVQGSSTEAF
TRBV10-3 APSGDHTITDTQY
TRBV27 ASSLSRGQGSNQPQH
TRBV4-1 ASSLSGGPYNEQF
TRBV7-3 ASSPTSGGADTQY
TRBV7-8 ASSPAGDGYT
TRBV2 ASPKDRQGYGYT
TRBV3-1/TRBV3-2 ASSPGQGVGYT
TRBV6-5 ASSLDPYGEQF
TRBV30 AWRTGSRGYT
TRBV5-1 ASSLAAGHQETQY
TRBV7-8 ASSRQVLATNEKLF
TRBV2 ASRTGHYGYT
TRBV7-2 ASSPPSTGVNTEAF
TRBV6-2/TRBV6-3 ASSYSQRGAGISSTDTQY
TRBV7-2 ASSLLGTGPYEQY
TRBV10-2 ATSGPANTGELF
TRBV18 ASSRETTGDVEKLF
TRBV7-3 ASSYDRGSYNEQF
TRBV5-6 ASSLPQGYEQY
TRBV5-4 ASSLGTGGLPGELF
TRBV19 ASTHGTVNNSPLH
TRBV29-1 SVDWRGQETQY
TRBV5-1 ASSLAPRTEAF
TRBV7-9 ASSLANTDGYT
TRBV5-1 ASSLVGIAGNEQF
TRBV4-2 ASSQTGPAASSYNEQF
TRBV19 ASSIRLAGAYEQY
TRBV5-4 ASSLDQGATDTQY
TRBV5-1 ASSFQGAYEKLF
TRBV28 ASSLAGGRGTYEQY
TRBV14 ASDRGGQLNTIY
TRBV2 ASSLGAFRGLGYT
TRBV7-9 ASSLQTSGGQHEQF
TRBV7-9 ASSLLTSWEDNEQF
TRBV5-1 ASSYLAGARLQY
TRBV11-2 ASSVNRGYTEAF
TRBV7-9 ASTPITGNQPQH
TRBV2 AGRKGFLTDTQY
TRBV2 ASTPRQVMNTEAF
TRBV14 ASSQRRGQGTEKLF